These T cell receptor beta chains were read from a single sample in a study of CD8+CD57+ T cells in acquired aplastic anemia. TCRdb recomputed calls from the reads with MiXCR, one row per CDR3 protein. Of more than 150,000 distinct CDR3 sequences in the sample, 48% were seen once. The sample taken for sequencing was sorted CD4+, CD8+, or CD8+CD57+ T cells (not recorded which) from PBMCs. The receptors were sampled from a human donor with aplastic anemia. The CDR3 runs from the conserved cysteine through the conserved F or W. Each record gives: clone size, V gene, D gene, J gene, CDR3 protein, CDR3 DNA. The D gene is left open where the match is weak. Clone size is shown for a subset of rows, as once, few, many or a class of expanded clone.

-	TRBV21-1	-	TRBJ2-2	CASSKFGQAMNTGELFF	TGTGCCAGCAGCAAATTCGGACAGGCGATGAACACCGGGGAGCTGTTTTTT
few	TRBV25-1	TRBD1	TRBJ1-1	CASSEWTGIAEAFF	TGTGCCAGCAGTGAATGGACAGGGATCGCTGAAGCTTTCTTT
-	TRBV20-1	-	TRBJ1-6	CSTGRFNNSPLHF	TGCAGTACGGGCAGGTTTAATAATTCACCCCTCCACTTT
-	TRBV10-3	TRBD1	TRBJ2-7	CAIGGRTGGPYEQYF	TGTGCCATCGGGGGTAGGACAGGGGGGCCCTACGAGCAGTACTTC
many	TRBV12-5	TRBD1	TRBJ2-1	CASGKGQGAPNEQFF	TGTGCTAGTGGGAAAGGACAGGGGGCTCCCAATGAGCAGTTCTTC
many	TRBV5-4	TRBD2	TRBJ2-3	CASSFPSSGTSTDTQYF	TGTGCCAGCAGCTTTCCGTCTAGCGGGACTAGCACAGATACGCAGTATTTT
-	TRBV7-2	TRBD2	TRBJ2-7	CASSLASAGGNGYEQYF	TGTGCCAGCAGCTTAGCCTCAGCGGGGGGTAATGGCTACGAGCAGTACTTC
many	TRBV6-5	TRBD1	TRBJ2-6	CASSWGTVNSGANVLTF	TGTGCCAGCAGTTGGGGGACAGTTAACTCTGGGGCCAACGTCCTGACTTTC
-	TRBV20-1	-	TRBJ1-1	CSARVSFPEAFF	TGCAGTGCTAGGGTTTCGTTCCCTGAAGCTTTCTTT
many	TRBV5-1	TRBD1	TRBJ2-3	CASSQGQGVVDTQYF	TGCGCCAGCAGCCAGGGACAGGGGGTAGTAGATACGCAGTATTTT
-	TRBV4-1	-	TRBJ2-7	CASSQDPTGTYEQYF	TGCGCCAGCAGCCAAGATCCGACGGGAACCTACGAGCAGTACTTC
many	TRBV20-1	-	TRBJ1-2	CSARVSREAYGYTF	TGCAGTGCTAGAGTGAGTCGGGAAGCCTATGGCTACACCTTC
few	TRBV15	TRBD1	TRBJ2-7	CATSRDRDRGLREQYF	TGTGCCACCAGCAGAGACCGTGACAGGGGGCTACGTGAGCAGTACTTC
few	TRBV2	-	TRBJ2-3	CASKGGISTDTQYF	TGTGCCAGCAAAGGGGGGATCTCCACAGATACGCAGTATTTT
-	TRBV4-3	TRBD2	TRBJ2-7	CASSQDRGLGNEQYF	TGCGCCAGCAGCCAAGATAGGGGACTAGGGAACGAGCAGTACTTC
-	TRBV11-2	-	TRBJ2-2	CASSLLAVNTGELFF	TGTGCCAGCAGCTTATTAGCAGTGAACACCGGGGAGCTGTTTTTT
once	TRBV28	-	TRBJ2-1	CASTSFFMAGRDNEQFF	TGTGCCAGCACTTCTTTCTTCATGGCGGGAAGGGACAATGAGCAGTTCTTC
few	TRBV2	TRBD2	TRBJ2-3	CASSSSGGAADTQYF	TGTGCCAGCAGTTCGAGCGGGGGAGCCGCAGATACGCAGTATTTT
-	TRBV9	-	TRBJ2-3	CASSVSGVWGDTQYF	TGTGCCAGCAGCGTGTCTGGGGTTTGGGGAGATACGCAGTATTTT
-	TRBV20-1	-	TRBJ2-7	CSALSTGLEQYF	TGCAGTGCTTTATCCACAGGGCTCGAGCAGTACTTC
few	TRBV7-8	-	TRBJ2-7	CASSAQGSYEQYF	TGTGCCAGCAGCGCACAGGGATCCTACGAGCAGTACTTC
-	TRBV29-1	-	TRBJ2-5	CSTRIPGIQETQYF	TGCAGCACCCGAATCCCGGGGATCCAAGAGACCCAGTACTTC
many	TRBV6-1	-	TRBJ1-5	CASRLSNRAGGGPQHF	TGTGCCAGCAGACTCAGCAACCGCGCGGGCGGGGGGCCCCAGCATTTT
-	TRBV27	-	TRBJ1-3	CASRMTYPSGNTIYF	TGTGCCAGCAGGATGACATATCCCTCTGGAAACACCATATATTTT
many	TRBV9	TRBD2	TRBJ2-3	CASSPRVAGGPDTQYF	TGTGCCAGCAGCCCCCGGGTAGCGGGGGGGCCAGATACGCAGTATTTT
-	TRBV29-1	TRBD2	TRBJ2-1	CSSLAGGIDNEQFF	TGCAGCTCCTTAGCGGGGGGAATCGACAATGAGCAGTTCTTC
many	TRBV5-6	TRBD1	TRBJ1-6	CASSLDRGRLGPLHF	TGTGCCAGCAGCTTGGATAGGGGGCGCCTTGGACCCCTCCACTTT
many	TRBV20-1	TRBD2	TRBJ2-1	CRATSGAYNEQFF	TGCAGGGCGACTAGCGGGGCCTACAATGAGCAGTTCTTC
-	TRBV6-2/TRBV6-3	TRBD1	TRBJ2-1	CASSYSYSLLDRRTYNEQFF	TGTGCCAGCAGTTACTCGTACTCCTTGTTGGACAGGAGAACCTACAATGAGCAGTTCTTC
-	TRBV6-2/TRBV6-3	-	TRBJ1-6	CASSYGPVDNSPLHF	TGTGCCAGCAGTTATGGTCCAGTTGATAATTCACCCCTCCACTTT
few	TRBV7-9	-	TRBJ1-5	CASSLARQQPQHF	TGTGCCAGCAGCTTAGCGCGTCAACAGCCCCAGCATTTT
many	TRBV11-2	TRBD2	TRBJ2-2	CASSLSGGHTGELFF	TGTGCCAGCAGCTTGTCGGGAGGGCACACCGGGGAGCTGTTTTTT
-	TRBV12-3/TRBV12-4	TRBD1	TRBJ1-1	CAGARDRNTEAFF	TGTGCCGGCGCCCGGGACAGAAACACTGAAGCTTTCTTT
many	TRBV30	TRBD2	TRBJ2-7	CAWSVLAGGHEQYF	TGTGCCTGGAGTGTACTGGCGGGAGGCCACGAGCAGTACTTC
many	TRBV7-9	-	TRBJ1-2	CASSPGGPPNYGYTF	TGTGCCAGCTCCCCGGGGGGCCCTCCTAACTATGGCTACACCTTC
-	TRBV9	TRBD1	TRBJ1-2	CASSGPRTGGFGYTF	TGTGCCAGCAGCGGGCCTCGGACAGGGGGTTTTGGCTACACCTTC
few	TRBV20-1	TRBD1	TRBJ1-5	CSARSRGGSNQPQHF	TGCAGTGCTAGGAGCAGGGGGGGAAGCAATCAGCCCCAGCATTTT
many	TRBV12-5	-	TRBJ2-7	CASGSSGVYEQYF	TGTGCTAGTGGTTCTTCTGGGGTCTACGAGCAGTACTTC
-	TRBV24-1	TRBD1	TRBJ1-3	CATSDSGQGLTNTIYF	TGTGCCACCAGTGATTCGGGACAGGGGTTAACAAACACCATATATTTT
-	TRBV7-2	-	TRBJ2-7	CASSLAGRRGDNERYF	TGTGCCAGCAGCTTAGCGGGGCGGAGGGGGGACAACGAGCGGTACTTC
many	TRBV20-1	-	TRBJ2-5	CSAETVWGSETQYF	TGCAGTGCCGAAACGGTATGGGGTAGCGAGACCCAGTACTTC
-	TRBV20-1	TRBD1	TRBJ1-5	CSANRGRNQPQHF	TGCAGTGCTAACAGGGGGCGCAATCAGCCCCAGCATTTT